This T cell receptor (beta chain) is drawn from a study of cytomegalovirus exposure and HLA in healthy donors. Study-wide results and limits: In vitro data verified a few CMV-associated chains as specific for CMV antigens.

Concerning this clone itself: Its target is not known.

Some clones are missing from TCRdb's copy, which holds only in-frame ones; the method was immunoSEQ multiplex PCR. The sample has about 78,000 clones, less than 96% seen once; the top ten hold about 1.5%. The germline V and J ends were trimmed by 5 bases and 3 bases, with 10 bases remaining between them. Germline values: CDR1 SGHTA, CDR2 FQGTGA. This CDR3 is built from 13 residues. Material: PBMCs. The chain employs TRBV7-3 and TRBJ1-1, with TRBD1 as a possible D gene (5 bases). The clonotype comes from a man younger than 30 in good health and CMV-seropositive. The CDR3 loop is CASSVDKHTEAFF. The DNA for the CDR3 is TGTGCCAGCAGCGTGGACAAGCACACTGAAGCTTTCTTT.